This is a list of T cell receptor beta chains from one sample in a study of OX40 agonist ivuxolimab in advanced cancers. The protocol was immunoSEQ multiplex PCR, while the TCRdb copy is restricted to in-frame clones and leaves out a portion. This sample has some 50,000 clones, with approximately 81% found just once. Sequences were derived from CD4+ or CD8+ T cells sorted from blood, sampled in a trial of the OX40 agonist ivuxolimab. The receptors shown here come from an adult with an advanced solid tumor such as melanoma, head and neck, liver or kidney cancer. Both conserved end residues are part of each CDR3. D genes are given only for firm matches. Rows may omit the clone size; those that give it use once, few, many or a size class.

clone_size j_call cdr3_length d_call v_call cdr3_aa cdr3_nt
once TRBJ2-2 16 . TRBV18 CASSPRGSASTGELFF TGTGCCAGCTCACCGCGAGGGTCTGCGAGCACCGGGGAGCTGTTTTTT
. TRBJ2-7 13 . TRBV27 CASSKLGSYEQYF TGTGCCAGCAGCAAACTCGGCTCCTACGAGCAGTACTTC
. TRBJ2-3 12 . TRBV10-3 CAISEGTDTQYF TGTGCCATCAGTGAGGGCACAGATACGCAGTATTTT
. TRBJ2-7 13 . TRBV5-4 CASSSVGSREQYF TGTGCCAGCAGCTCGGTGGGGAGTCGCGAGCAGTACTTC
. TRBJ2-7 16 . TRBV7-8 CASRERGGQGAVEQYF TGTGCCAGCCGAGAGCGGGGGGGACAGGGAGCGGTCGAGCAGTACTTC
. TRBJ2-5 15 . TRBV4-3 CASSQGSGAGETQYF TGCGCCAGCAGCCAAGGTTCAGGGGCAGGAGAGACCCAGTACTTC
. TRBJ1-6 14 TRBD1 TRBV14 CASTRDSYNSPLHF TGTGCCAGCACCCGGGACAGCTATAATTCACCCCTCCACTTT
. TRBJ2-5 16 TRBD2 TRBV19 CASSRGGRAGQETQYF TGTGCCAGTAGTAGGGGGGGTAGGGCAGGACAAGAGACCCAGTACTTC
. TRBJ2-1 16 TRBD1 TRBV28 CASSSVFHRGDNEQFF TGTGCCAGCAGTTCGGTTTTTCACAGGGGCGACAATGAGCAGTTCTTC
once TRBJ2-7 17 . TRBV29-1 CSVEDSEFNSGTYEQYF TGCAGCGTTGAAGACAGCGAGTTCAATTCTGGGACCTACGAGCAGTACTTC
few TRBJ1-3 14 . TRBV19 CASNAGTQGNTIYF TGTGCCAGTAACGCCGGGACACAAGGAAACACCATATATTTT
once TRBJ1-1 15 . TRBV6-5 CASSYSPGGDTEAFF TGTGCCAGCAGTTACTCTCCGGGGGGCGACACTGAAGCTTTCTTT
. TRBJ1-2 13 TRBD1 TRBV7-2 CASSSTGVDGYTF TGTGCCAGCAGCTCTACAGGGGTCGATGGCTACACCTTC
. TRBJ2-1 16 TRBD1 TRBV30 CAWRVPDRGRGYEQFF TGTGCCTGGAGGGTCCCGGACAGGGGGCGCGGGTACGAGCAGTTCTTC
. TRBJ1-4 13 . TRBV29-1 CSVPDSINEKLFF TGCAGCGTACCCGACAGCATTAATGAAAAACTGTTTTTT
. TRBJ1-4 14 TRBD1 TRBV7-8 CASSSGTVNEKLFF TGTGCCAGCAGCTCCGGGACAGTTAATGAAAAACTGTTTTTT
. TRBJ2-3 17 . TRBV27 CASSSVSRVPSTDTQYF TGTGCCAGCAGTTCCGTAAGCCGAGTACCTAGCACAGATACGCAGTATTTT
few TRBJ2-3 15 . TRBV7-2 CASSLGRPAADTQYF TGTGCCAGCAGCTTAGGTCGGCCGGCGGCAGATACGCAGTATTTT
. TRBJ2-7 13 TRBD2 TRBV6-5 CASRGLATYEQYF TGTGCCAGCAGAGGACTAGCTACCTACGAGCAGTACTTC
. TRBJ2-7 15 . TRBV4-2 CASSQVQPGVGEQYF TGTGCCAGCAGCCAAGTTCAGCCGGGGGTTGGGGAGCAGTACTTC
. TRBJ1-6 15 . TRBV4-2 CASSQDGQLNSPLHF TGTGCCAGCAGCCAAGATGGGCAGCTTAATTCACCCCTCCACTTT
. TRBJ1-4 13 . TRBV6-6 CASSYGQHEKLFF TGTGCCAGCAGTTACGGCCAGCACGAAAAACTGTTTTTT
. TRBJ1-2 14 TRBD1 TRBV6-5 CASSRDRGNYGYTF TGTGCCAGCAGTCGGGACAGGGGTAACTATGGCTACACCTTC
. TRBJ1-4 16 TRBD1 TRBV5-8 CASSRGTGAQGEKLFF TGTGCCAGCAGCCGGGGGACAGGGGCTCAGGGTGAAAAACTGTTTTTT
few TRBJ2-1 18 TRBD2 TRBV27 CASQHAGLGREMGNEQFF TGTGCCAGTCAACATGCTGGACTCGGGCGGGAGATGGGCAATGAGCAGTTCTTC
. TRBJ1-1 11 . TRBV19 CASSRNTEAFF TGTGCCAGTAGTAGGAACACTGAAGCTTTCTTT
. TRBJ1-3 14 . TRBV10-3 CAIREERSGNTIYF TGTGCCATCAGGGAAGAGAGGTCTGGAAACACCATATATTTT
. TRBJ2-7 15 TRBD2 TRBV28 CASSPGTSGSYEQYF TGTGCCAGCAGTCCCGGGACTAGCGGTTCCTACGAGCAGTACTTC
once TRBJ1-2 15 . TRBV7-3 CASSLGSRPNYGYTF TGTGCCAGCAGCTTAGGTAGCAGACCTAACTATGGCTACACCTTC
. TRBJ2-5 12 . TRBV7-6 CASSLDIRTQYF TGTGCCAGCAGCTTAGATATCAGGACCCAGTACTTC
. TRBJ1-2 14 TRBD1 TRBV5-1 CASSLGRGLSGYTF TGCGCCAGCAGCTTAGGCAGGGGGCTGTCTGGCTACACCTTC
. TRBJ1-2 15 TRBD1 TRBV30 CAWSVVAGGDWGYTF TGTGCCTGGAGTGTAGTGGCAGGGGGGGATTGGGGCTACACCTTC
. TRBJ2-7 14 TRBD2 TRBV5-4 CASSPGTSGREQYF TGTGCCAGCAGCCCCGGGACTAGCGGGAGGGAGCAGTACTTC
. TRBJ2-5 17 TRBD2 TRBV5-4 CASSYGGSAGGWETQYF TGTGCCAGCAGTTACGGCGGCAGTGCGGGAGGCTGGGAGACCCAGTACTTC
few TRBJ1-2 12 . TRBV2 CASRPTGYGYTF TGTGCCAGCAGGCCGACGGGCTATGGCTACACCTTC
. TRBJ2-6 14 . TRBV2 CASSRVSGANVLTF TGTGCCAGCAGTCGGGTCTCTGGGGCCAACGTCCTGACTTTC
. TRBJ1-3 14 . TRBV19 CASSTGRQGRTIYF TGTGCCAGTAGCACCGGGAGACAAGGGAGGACCATATATTTT
. TRBJ1-1 15 . TRBV4-2 CASSQEAVLNTEAFF TGTGCCAGCAGCCAAGAGGCAGTTTTGAACACTGAAGCTTTCTTT
. TRBJ1-5 15 . TRBV15 CATSREGPANQPQHF TGTGCCACCAGCAGAGAAGGTCCCGCGAATCAGCCCCAGCATTTT
once TRBJ2-3 15 TRBD1 TRBV5-1 CASSRGTGQADTQYF TGCGCCAGCAGCAGAGGGACAGGGCAAGCAGATACGCAGTATTTT
. TRBJ2-4 16 TRBD2 TRBV9 CASSVAGGTSDNIQYF TGTGCCAGCAGCGTAGCCGGGGGGACTAGCGATAACATTCAGTACTTC
. TRBJ2-3 15 TRBD2 TRBV29-1 CSVAGLAVGTDTQYF TGCAGCGTGGCCGGGCTAGCGGTGGGGACAGATACGCAGTATTTT
. TRBJ2-2 12 . TRBV6-5 CASNGWAGELFF TGTGCCAGCAATGGTTGGGCCGGGGAGCTGTTTTTT
. TRBJ2-7 16 . TRBV7-2 CASSLQRSVGSYEQYF TGTGCCAGCAGCTTACAGCGGTCAGTGGGCTCCTACGAGCAGTACTTC
. TRBJ2-2 17 . TRBV9 CASSVDVWSRTAGELFF TGTGCCAGCAGCGTAGACGTCTGGAGCAGGACCGCCGGGGAGCTGTTTTTT
. TRBJ1-5 14 . TRBV7-2 CASSLAGNNQPQHF TGTGCCAGCAGCTTAGCGGGGAACAATCAGCCCCAGCATTTT
. TRBJ2-7 12 . TRBV19 CASSIHGYEQYF TGTGCCAGTAGTATCCACGGGTACGAGCAGTACTTC
. TRBJ2-5 13 TRBD1 TRBV30 CAWNRGTLETQYF TGTGCCTGGAACAGGGGGACTTTAGAGACCCAGTACTTC
few TRBJ2-1 15 . TRBV6-4 CASSERGTAYNEQFF TGTGCCAGCAGTGAGCGCGGGACAGCCTACAATGAGCAGTTCTTC